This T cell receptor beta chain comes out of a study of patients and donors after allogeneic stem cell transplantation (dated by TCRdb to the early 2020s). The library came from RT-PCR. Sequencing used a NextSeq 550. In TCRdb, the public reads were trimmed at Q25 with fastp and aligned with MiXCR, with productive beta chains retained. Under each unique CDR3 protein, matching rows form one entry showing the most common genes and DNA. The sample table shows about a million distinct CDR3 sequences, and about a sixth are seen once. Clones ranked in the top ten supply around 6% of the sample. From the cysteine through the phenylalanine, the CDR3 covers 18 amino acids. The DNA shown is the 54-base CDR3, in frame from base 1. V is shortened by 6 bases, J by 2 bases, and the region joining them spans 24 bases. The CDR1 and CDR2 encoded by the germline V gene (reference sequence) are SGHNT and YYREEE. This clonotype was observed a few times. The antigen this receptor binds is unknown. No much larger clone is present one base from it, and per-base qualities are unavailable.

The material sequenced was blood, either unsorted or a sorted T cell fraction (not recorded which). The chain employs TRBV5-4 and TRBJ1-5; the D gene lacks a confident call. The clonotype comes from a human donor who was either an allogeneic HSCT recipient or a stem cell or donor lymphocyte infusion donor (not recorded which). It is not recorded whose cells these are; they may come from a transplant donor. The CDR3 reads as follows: CASTPGGLCDIGNQPQHF. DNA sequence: TGTGCCAGCACCCCGGGCGGGCTCTGCGATATTGGCAATCAGCCCCAGCATTTT.